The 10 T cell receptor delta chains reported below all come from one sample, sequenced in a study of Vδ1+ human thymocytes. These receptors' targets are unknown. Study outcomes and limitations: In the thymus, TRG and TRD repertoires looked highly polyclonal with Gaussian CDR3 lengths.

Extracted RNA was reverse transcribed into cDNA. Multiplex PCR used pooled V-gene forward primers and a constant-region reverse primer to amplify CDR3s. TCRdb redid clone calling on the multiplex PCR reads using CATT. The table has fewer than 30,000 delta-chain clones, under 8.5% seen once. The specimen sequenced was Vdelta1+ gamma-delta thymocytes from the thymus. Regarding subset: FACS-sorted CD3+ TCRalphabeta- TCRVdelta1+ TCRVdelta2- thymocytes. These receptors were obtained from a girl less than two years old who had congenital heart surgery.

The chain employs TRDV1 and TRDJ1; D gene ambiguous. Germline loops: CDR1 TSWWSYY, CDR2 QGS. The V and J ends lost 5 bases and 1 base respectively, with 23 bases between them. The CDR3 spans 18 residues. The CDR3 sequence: CALGPPLTDYLFTDKLIF. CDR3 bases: TGTGCTCTTGGGCCCCCTTTGACCGACTATCTATTCACCGATAAACTCATCTTT.

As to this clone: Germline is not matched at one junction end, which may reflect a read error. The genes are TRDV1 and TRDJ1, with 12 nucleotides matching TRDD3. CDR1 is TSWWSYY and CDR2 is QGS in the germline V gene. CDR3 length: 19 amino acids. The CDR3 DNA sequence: TGTGCTCCTGGGAGCCCACACCTTCCGCTGGGGGATACGGGCGATAAACTCATCTTT. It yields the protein CAPGSPHLPLGDTGDKLIF.

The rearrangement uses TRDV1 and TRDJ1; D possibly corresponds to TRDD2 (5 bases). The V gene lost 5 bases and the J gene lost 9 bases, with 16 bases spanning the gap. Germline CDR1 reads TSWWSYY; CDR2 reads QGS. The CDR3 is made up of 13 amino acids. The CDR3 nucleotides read TGTGCTCTTGGGACCTTCAAATGGAAGGAACTCATCTTT. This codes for CALGTFKWKELIF.

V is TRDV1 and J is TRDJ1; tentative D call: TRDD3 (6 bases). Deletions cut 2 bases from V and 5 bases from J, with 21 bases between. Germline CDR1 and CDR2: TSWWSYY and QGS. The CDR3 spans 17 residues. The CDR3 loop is CALGEIRSVDWDDKLIF. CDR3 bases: TGTGCTCTTGGGGAAATTAGGTCCGTTGACTGGGATGATAAACTCATCTTT.

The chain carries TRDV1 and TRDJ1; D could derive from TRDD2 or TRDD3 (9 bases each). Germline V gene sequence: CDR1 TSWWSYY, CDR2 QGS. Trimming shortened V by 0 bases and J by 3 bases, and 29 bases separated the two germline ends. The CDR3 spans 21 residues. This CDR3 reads CALGELPSYYGVGDKSDKLIF. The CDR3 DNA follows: TGTGCTCTTGGGGAACTACCTTCCTACTACGGCGTGGGGGATAAGTCCGATAAACTCATCTTT.

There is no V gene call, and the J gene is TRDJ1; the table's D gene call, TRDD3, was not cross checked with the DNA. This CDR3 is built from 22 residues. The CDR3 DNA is TGTGCTCTTGGGGAACTAGCCGGGGACGGTATACTGGGCTTTTTGTACACCGATAAACTCATCTTT. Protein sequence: CALGELAGDGILGFLYTDKLIF.

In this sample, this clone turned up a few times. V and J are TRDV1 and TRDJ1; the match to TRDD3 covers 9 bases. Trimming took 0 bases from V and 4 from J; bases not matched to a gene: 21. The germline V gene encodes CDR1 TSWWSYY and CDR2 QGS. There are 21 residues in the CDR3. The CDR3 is CALGELSHQRLGDPPRDKLIF. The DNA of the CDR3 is TGTGCTCTTGGGGAACTGTCCCACCAACGTCTGGGGGATCCCCCGCGCGATAAACTCATCTTT.

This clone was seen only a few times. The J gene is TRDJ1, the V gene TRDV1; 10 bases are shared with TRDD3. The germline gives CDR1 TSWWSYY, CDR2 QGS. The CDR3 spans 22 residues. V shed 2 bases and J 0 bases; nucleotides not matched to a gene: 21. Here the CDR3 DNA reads TGTGCTCTTGGGGAATCATTTCCTATGGCAACTGGGGGATTCCCCAACACCGATAAACTCATCTTT. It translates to CALGESFPMATGGFPNTDKLIF.

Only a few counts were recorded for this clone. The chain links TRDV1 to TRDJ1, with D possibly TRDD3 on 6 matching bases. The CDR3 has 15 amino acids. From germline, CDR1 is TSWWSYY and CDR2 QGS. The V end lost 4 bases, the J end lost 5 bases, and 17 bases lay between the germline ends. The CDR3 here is CALGARPLTGDKLIF. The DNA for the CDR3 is TGTGCTCTTGGGGCCCGTCCCCTTACTGGGGATAAACTCATCTTT.

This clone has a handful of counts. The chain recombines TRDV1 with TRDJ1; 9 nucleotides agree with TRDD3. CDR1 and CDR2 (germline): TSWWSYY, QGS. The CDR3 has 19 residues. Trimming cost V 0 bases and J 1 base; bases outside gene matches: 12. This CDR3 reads CALGELGSPWGIRTDKLIF. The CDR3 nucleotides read TGTGCTCTTGGGGAACTGGGTTCTCCCTGGGGGATTCGCACCGATAAACTCATCTTT.